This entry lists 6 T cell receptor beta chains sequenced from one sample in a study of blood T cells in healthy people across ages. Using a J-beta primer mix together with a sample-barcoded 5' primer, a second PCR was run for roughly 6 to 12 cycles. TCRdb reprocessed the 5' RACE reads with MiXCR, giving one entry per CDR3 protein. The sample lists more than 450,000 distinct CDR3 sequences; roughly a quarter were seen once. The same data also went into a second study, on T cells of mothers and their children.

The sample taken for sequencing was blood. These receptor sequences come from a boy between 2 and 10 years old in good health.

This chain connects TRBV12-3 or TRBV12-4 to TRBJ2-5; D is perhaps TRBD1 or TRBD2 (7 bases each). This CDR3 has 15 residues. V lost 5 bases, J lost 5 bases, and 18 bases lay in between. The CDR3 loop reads CASSPQGGGMETQYF. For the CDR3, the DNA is TGTGCCAGCAGTCCTCAGGGGGGGGGGATGGAGACCCAGTACTTC.

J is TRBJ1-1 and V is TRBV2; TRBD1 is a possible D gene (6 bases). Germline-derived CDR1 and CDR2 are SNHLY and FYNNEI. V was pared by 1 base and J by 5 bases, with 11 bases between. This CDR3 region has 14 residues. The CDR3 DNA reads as TGTGCCAGCAGTGAAGGCGGGGGCGCGACTGAAGCTTTCTTT. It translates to CASSEGGGATEAFF.

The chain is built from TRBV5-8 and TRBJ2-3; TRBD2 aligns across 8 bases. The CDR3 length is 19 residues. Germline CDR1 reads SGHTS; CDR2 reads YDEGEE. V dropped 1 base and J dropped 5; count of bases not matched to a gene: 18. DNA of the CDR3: TGTGCCAGCAGCTTGAGTTTTTTCGCTTTGCGGGAGGATGGAGATACGCAGTATTTT. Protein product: CASSLSFFALREDGDTQYF.

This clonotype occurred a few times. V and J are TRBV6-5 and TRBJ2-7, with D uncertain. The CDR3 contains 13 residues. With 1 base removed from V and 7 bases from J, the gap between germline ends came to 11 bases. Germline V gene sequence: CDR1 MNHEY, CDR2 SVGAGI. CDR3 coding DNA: TGTGCCAGCAGTTACTACCGTGGGGAAGAGCAGTACTTC. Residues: CASSYYRGEEQYF.

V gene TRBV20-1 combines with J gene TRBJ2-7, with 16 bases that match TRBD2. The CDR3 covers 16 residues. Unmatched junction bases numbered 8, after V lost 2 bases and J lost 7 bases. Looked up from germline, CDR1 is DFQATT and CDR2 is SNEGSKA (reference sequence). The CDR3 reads CSARTGTSGGAWEQYF. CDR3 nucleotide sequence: TGCAGTGCTAGAACCGGGACTAGCGGGGGGGCGTGGGAGCAGTACTTC.

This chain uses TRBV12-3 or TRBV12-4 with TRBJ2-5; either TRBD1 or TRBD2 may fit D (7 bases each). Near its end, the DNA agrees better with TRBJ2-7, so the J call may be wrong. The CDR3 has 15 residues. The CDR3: CASSSTGEGSYEQYF. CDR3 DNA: TGTGCCAGCAGTTCCACAGGGGAGGGTTCCTACGAGCAGTACTTC.